This T cell receptor (beta chain) was recorded in a study of T cell responses to AZD1222 COVID-19 vaccine. J was trimmed by 6 bases and V by 0 bases; bases with no gene match: 8. CDR3 length: 14 amino acids. Germline V CDR1 and CDR2: GTSNPN, SVGIG (reference sequence). Assay used: immunoSEQ multiplex PCR; TCRdb lists only in-frame clones, some missing. The table includes 100,000 to 150,000 clones, 85% to 90% detected once. The TCR comes from an adult in good health. The sample was peripheral blood, taken on day 0 of AZD1222 vaccination. V gene TRBV30 combines with J gene TRBJ2-7; the match to TRBD2 covers 7 bases. The CDR3 reads CAWSVRLSGGEQYF. As DNA, the CDR3 is TGTGCCTGGAGTGTGCGTCTGTCGGGGGGCGAGCAGTACTTC.